Below, one T cell receptor beta chain is given with its context. Its cognate antigen has yet to be identified. Base qualities are not recorded, but no much larger clone differs from it by a single base. The donors were healthy, HIV-negative adults with no recently reported acute infections or vaccinations. Only Caucasian adults living in Nashville, Tennessee, USA were represented among the donors. For unsorted samples, some 100 million PBMCs were counted, and genomic DNA was extracted using the QIAamp DNA Blood Mini kit. After blood collection by leukapheresis, PBMCs were isolated using Ficoll-Histopaque density gradient centrifugation and then cryopreserved in the vapor phase of liquid nitrogen. Using the deep immunoSEQ assay, multiplex PCR amplified TCR CDR3 regions from genomic DNA. For each cell subset, the extracted genomic DNA was distributed evenly across all wells of several immunoSEQ 96-well plates, and each plate served as one replicate. Each replicate PCR for unsorted PBMC received roughly 300 ng genomic DNA, equal to 25,000 to 35,000 T cell genomes. Unsorted PBMC genomic DNA was sequenced across ten immunoSEQ deep assay plates. Purified libraries were measured with a Qubit 3.0 fluorometer, size-checked on a Bioanalyzer 2100, and measured again with the KAPA Library Quantification kit. Each immunoSEQ 96-well plate was sequenced on its own single-read 150-cycle Illumina NextSeq 550 flow cell. The authors' analysis ran thus. Because the immunoSEQ output included only junctional sequences and no quality scores, the filtering could not be the same as the filtering used for full-length reads. Sequences were annotated with PyIR, a Python wrapper for IgBLAST v1.9, using IMGT germline references to assign V/J genes and CDR3. Reads were filtered out if the reads had weak V/J assignments (E-value above 1e-6), no CDR3, stop codons, out-of-frame junctions, or ambiguous translated residues. V3J clonotypes were defined by identical inferred V gene, J gene, and CDR3 amino acid sequence. Percentage overlap between repertoires was calculated by dividing the number of shared unique clonotypes by the size of the smaller repertoire. Three approaches were used to assess repertoire richness: RTK rarefaction, the Chao1 estimator, and Recon v2.1 estimates of unobserved clonotypes. In its TCRdb copy, this immuneACCESS table keeps in-frame sequences only and misses some clones. Where compared with another copy, unresolved V genes explain less than half of these, and the others have no known cause. D and trimming were read from the DNA, whereas the V and J calls and clone size are those reported in that table. The sample table holds over 400,000 clones, of which about 85% were seen once. The ten largest clones take up 9.5% to 15% of the sample.

The germline V gene sets CDR1 to LGHNT and CDR2 to FRNRAP. After removal of 0 bases from V and 5 bases from J, the junction retains 11 bases not matched to a gene. The CDR3 runs 17 residues from the cysteine to the phenylalanine. This entry keeps only the CDR3 DNA: 51 bases, framed from base 1. This sample is part of a study of shared clonotypes between healthy human individuals (dated by TCRdb to the early 2020s). Concerning the study at large: A few men and two women, aged 18 to 49 years, made up the cohort. To increase sequencing depth and limit assay-specific biases, different laboratories used diverse techniques to prepare libraries and sequence TCR repertoires. Blood TCR repertoires of about five healthy adults were deeply sequenced to estimate repertoire size and the extent of clonotype sharing between individuals. Leukapheresis yielded between about 0.85 and 9.5 billion PBMCs per donor.

Study-wide conclusions, independent of this receptor: Sampling was limited to blood, and TCR repertoires in tissue likely differ from TCR repertoires in blood. Because the study included a small number of donors, the genetic and exposure-history diversity represented was limited. Based on pairwise subsampling, the degree of clonotype sharing among donors was expected to be affected by sequencing depth.

Sequencing was done on a sample of PBMCs. Here the chain combines TRBV12-5 and TRBJ2-5, and 8 junction bases match TRBD2. The receptor comes from a woman aged 40-49 years in good health. Some clones in this sample may be carry-over from other donors' samples. The bases read TGTGCTAGTGGTTTGGTAGGGGCTAGCGGGTTGAGGGAGACCCAGTACTTC. This yields the protein CASGLVGASGLRETQYF.